What follows are 10 T cell receptor beta chains derived from one specimen sequenced in a study of T cell responses to AZD1222 COVID-19 vaccine. TCRdb's copy holds only in-frame clones and misses some; the assay was immunoSEQ multiplex PCR. The data hold 140,000 or so clones, with just under 95% observed a single time. Sequencing was performed on peripheral blood, taken on day 0 of AZD1222 vaccination. These receptors all stem from an adult in good health.

The gene calls are TRBV10-2 and TRBJ1-1; maybe TRBD1 (6 bases). Germline V gene sequence: CDR1 WSHSY, CDR2 SAAADI. The CDR3 is 18 amino acids. V lost 3 bases and J 7 bases, leaving 27 bases between the germline ends. This CDR3 is CASSDPGPGQLKLGEAFF. The CDR3 coding sequence is TGCGCCAGCAGTGATCCTGGCCCAGGACAGCTAAAGTTAGGTGAAGCTTTCTTT.

V gene TRBV4-1 combines with J gene TRBJ2-3; the match to TRBD1 covers 7 bases. This CDR3 comprises 16 residues. Trimming took 4 bases from V and 1 from J; bases not matched to a gene: 8. Germline values: CDR1 MGHRA, CDR2 YSYEKL. The CDR3 sequence: CASSLRQGRGTDTQYF. The DNA for the CDR3 is TGCGCCAGCAGCCTTAGACAGGGACGAGGCACAGATACGCAGTATTTT.

This chain joins TRBV11-2 and TRBJ1-2; D unresolved. Trimming left V 3 bases short and J 3 bases short, with 8 bases between. The length of the CDR3 is 13 residues. Per the germline V gene, CDR1 is SGHAT and CDR2 is FQNNGV. The DNA for the CDR3 is TGTGCCAGCAGCTTGGGAGTTTACTATGGCTACACCTTC. It codes for CASSLGVYYGYTF.

The V and J genes are TRBV4-1 and TRBJ1-3, with D hard to call. V lost 4 bases and J lost 3, with 19 bases in between. The CDR3 runs 17 residues. Germline CDR1 reads MGHRA; CDR2 reads YSYEKL. The CDR3 reads CASSRRVLKGGGNTIYF. DNA of the CDR3: TGCGCCAGCAGCCGTCGCGTGTTGAAGGGTGGTGGAAACACCATATATTTT.

This chain uses TRBV7-3 with TRBJ2-3; either TRBD1 or TRBD2 may supply D (5 bases each). The CDR3 spans 15 residues. Trimming shortened V by 6 bases and J by 6 bases, and 19 bases separated the two germline ends. Germline V gene lookup returns CDR1 SGHTA and CDR2 FQGTGA. CDR3 loop: CASRTGPGGVDTQYF. CDR3 nucleotides: TGTGCCAGCAGGACGGGACCGGGTGGGGTGGATACGCAGTATTTT. Looking up the rest from reference TRBV7-3 and TRBJ2-3 gives the full variable domain: GAGVSQTPSNKVTEKGKYVELRCDPISGHTALYWYRQSLGQGPEFLIYFQGTGAADDSGLPNDRFFAVRPEGSVSTLKIQRTERGDSAVYLCASRTGPGGVDTQYFGPGTRLTVL.

This clone was observed a few times. The V gene is TRBV5-6, the J gene TRBJ1-2, with no clear D. There are 14 residues in the CDR3. V lost 0 bases to trimming and J lost 4 bases, with 10 bases between them. CDR1 and CDR2 (germline): SGHDT, YYEEEE. Here the CDR3 reads CASSLVYSLYGYTF. The DNA of the CDR3 is TGTGCCAGCAGCTTGGTGTACAGCCTCTATGGCTACACCTTC.

The chain recombines TRBV5-1 with TRBJ2-5; 11 nucleotides align to TRBD2. Germline V gives CDR1 SGHRS, CDR2 YFSETQ. The junction had 3 bases not matched to a gene; V was cut back by 2 bases and J by 3 bases. This CDR3 spans 15 amino acids. CDR3 region: CASSLRGLAEETQYF. CDR3 DNA sequence: TGCGCCAGCAGCTTAAGGGGACTAGCGGAAGAGACCCAGTACTTC.

This clone was observed a handful of times. The V call is TRBV19, the J call TRBJ1-2, with TRBD1 identical over 7 bases. The ends lost 7 bases at V and 4 bases at J; junction bases unmatched: 18. The CDR3 has 17 amino acids. Germline V gene sequence: CDR1 LNHDA, CDR2 SQIVND (reference sequence). The CDR3 bases are TGTGCCAGTACTCCACTACATCAGGGGACAGCGGTCTATGGCTACACCTTC. Protein sequence: CASTPLHQGTAVYGYTF. The full variable domain, in which reference TRBV19 and TRBJ1-2 provide the parts outside the CDR3, is DGGITQSPKYLFRKEGQNVTLSCEQNLNHDAMYWYRQDPGQGLRLIYYSQIVNDFQKGDIAEGYSVSREKKESFPLTVTSAQKNPTAFYLCASTPLHQGTAVYGYTFGSGTRLTVV.

The chain couples TRBV28 to TRBJ2-7; unclear D gene. Germline-derived CDR1 and CDR2 are MDHEN and SYDVKM. V gave up 2 bases and J gave up 5 bases, with 7 bases separating them. This CDR3 has 12 amino acids. The CDR3 sequence: CASSLIAHEQYF. The CDR3 DNA sequence: TGTGCCAGCAGTTTAATCGCCCACGAGCAGTACTTC.

The chain employs TRBV5-1 and TRBJ1-4, with a possible D match to TRBD1 (5 bases). The CDR3 has 15 amino acids. The V end was cut by 0 bases, the J end by 8 bases, with 14 bases between. The germline V gene encodes CDR1 SGHRS and CDR2 YFSETQ. The CDR3 loop reads CASSLGGRVDEKLFF. Here the CDR3 DNA reads TGCGCCAGCAGCTTGGGGGGCAGGGTGGACGAAAAACTGTTTTTT. Looking up the rest from reference TRBV5-1 and TRBJ1-4 gives the full variable domain: KAGVTQTPRYLIKTRGQQVTLSCSPISGHRSVSWYQQTPGQGLQFLFEYFSETQRNKGNFPGRFSGRQFSNSRSEMNVSTLELGDSALYLCASSLGGRVDEKLFFGSGTQLSVL.